These 7 T cell receptor beta chains were sequenced from one sample in a study of T cells after yellow fever vaccination. TCRdb reanalysed the 5' RACE reads using MiXCR and keeps one entry per CDR3 protein. The profile shows about 370,000 distinct CDR3 sequences, around a tenth of them singletons. The source material was PBMCs, sampled on the day of the first yellow fever vaccination. The receptors stem from a man in his late teens or twenties who received the YFV17D yellow fever vaccine.

This clonotype was recorded many times. This chain joins TRBV2 and TRBJ1-5, with a tentative D call TRBD1 (5 bases). V was clipped by 4 bases and J by 5 bases, with 9 bases between them. The CDR3 spans 13 residues. Per germline, CDR1 SNHLY and CDR2 FYNNEI. The CDR3 region has the DNA TGTGCCAGCAGTGTCTGGGGACATCAGCCCCAGCATTTT. Protein sequence: CASSVWGHQPQHF.

This clonotype was seen a few times. V gene TRBV6-2 or TRBV6-3 combines with J gene TRBJ2-3; D may correspond to TRBD1 or TRBD2 (5 bases each). CDR1 and CDR2 (germline): MNHEY, SVGEGT. The length of the CDR3 is 13 residues. V was shortened by 2 bases and J by 11 bases, with 14 bases between the two germline ends. CDR3 nucleotides: TGTGCCAGCAGTTACGTTCCGGGACCAAGGCAGTATTTT. Protein product: CASSYVPGPRQYF.

This clonotype was recorded many times. The rearrangement links TRBV30 to TRBJ2-1, with a weak D call TRBD2 (5 bases). Germline CDR1 GTSNPN, CDR2 SVGIG (reference sequence). This CDR3 is built from 11 residues. The V end lost 0 bases, the J end lost 9 bases, and 6 bases lay between the germline ends. The DNA of the CDR3 is TGTGCCTGGAGTGTAGGAGGTGAGCAGTTCTTC. The encoded protein is CAWSVGGEQFF.

This clonotype has only a few counts. CDR3 residues: CASSPRDGAYEQYF. The CDR3 DNA is TGCGCCAGCAGCCCTCGGGACGGAGCCTACGAGCAGTACTTC. This sequence joins TRBV4-3 and TRBJ2-7; D might be TRBD1 or TRBD2, each matching 5 bases. The CDR3 contains 14 residues. Germline values: CDR1 LGHNA, CDR2 YSLEER. Trimming took off 4 bases at V and 2 bases at J, with 12 bases between the two ends.

This clonotype was recorded at least ten times. V is TRBV7-2 and J is TRBJ2-3; a weak D match, TRBD2 (5 bases). The length of the CDR3 is 15 residues. V lost 5 bases, J lost 6 bases, and 18 bases lay in between. Germline CDR1 is SGHTA and CDR2 is FQGNSA. The CDR3: CASSPTTGVRDTQYF. CDR3 nucleotide sequence: TGTGCCAGCAGCCCCACTACCGGGGTGCGGGATACGCAGTATTTT.

This rearrangement joins TRBV6-5 to TRBJ1-2, with D perhaps TRBD1 (5 bases). Germline V CDR1 and CDR2: MNHEY, SVGAGI. The CDR3 is made up of 11 amino acids. V dropped 7 bases and J dropped 6 bases, with 9 bases sitting between them. The CDR3 DNA reads TGTGCCAGCAACGCGGGGGATGGCTACACCTTC. It encodes CASNAGDGYTF.

This clonotype was counted between two and nine times. The rearrangement links TRBV5-4 to TRBJ1-2, with TRBD1 as a possible D gene (5 bases). Looked up from germline, CDR1 is SGHNT and CDR2 is YYREEE (reference sequence). The CDR3 consists of 15 residues. Trimming pared 0 bases from V and 4 bases from J, leaving 13 bases between. In DNA, the CDR3 is TGTGCCAGCAGCTTGGGGGGGGGTTTGAGCTATGGCTACACCTTC. Protein: CASSLGGGLSYGYTF.